This record looks at one T cell receptor beta chain sequence and its context. What it recognizes is unknown. The source of the sample is a study of Tregs in tolerant kidney transplant recipients. There are 15 residues in the CDR3. Germline CDR1 is MNHEY and CDR2 is SVGAGI. The V and J ends lost 2 bases and 3 bases respectively, with 11 bases between them. The assay was immunoSEQ multiplex PCR, and TCRdb's table has in-frame clones only and misses some. The data contain nearly 15,000 clones, roughly 75% of them seen just once; the ten biggest clones take up 1.5% to 2%. Whole-study results and caveats: Antigen-driven expansion was suggested because donor-specific Tregs expanded more than all Tregs in tolerant patients. The most relevant donor-specific Treg TCRbeta repertoire apparently came from expansion with activated donor B cells.

CD4+CD25+CD127- Tregs, CD4+CD25- non-Tregs, CD4 and CD8 cells were sorted. Before regulatory T cell sorting, thawed PBMCs rested overnight at 37°C in around 200 IU/ml IL-2. J is TRBJ2-1 and V is TRBV6-5; possibly TRBD1 for D (5 bases). The sample in question was Tregs from blood, obtained before the transplant. This clonotype originated in a human donor who received a combined kidney and bone marrow transplant. DNA for the CDR3: TGTGCCAGCAGTTACCTGCAGGGTTTCTACAATGAGCAGTTCTTC. Translated: CASSYLQGFYNEQFF.